The T cell receptor beta chain described here comes from a study of blood T cell repertoires in COVID-19. Study information: Sources were T cells, B-cell-depleted T cells, or PBMCs; the material itself was cDNA or gDNA.

Only in-frame clones appear in the TCRdb table, and some are missing; sequencing was by immunoSEQ multiplex PCR. The repertoire holds 290,000 or so clones, with about 89% as singletons. V dropped 6 bases and J dropped 5 bases, with 8 bases sitting between them. The CDR3 length is 11 residues. CDR1 is SNHLY and CDR2 is FYNNEI in the germline V gene. Enrollment of patients from Seattle took place during active infection, with longitudinal follow-up. Specimen: peripheral blood. The TCR sequence derives from a woman in her twenties or thirties with COVID-19, enrolled during active disease. The chain joins TRBV2 to TRBJ2-7; D is undetermined. The CDR3 DNA reads TGTGCCAGCAGCTCTAGGAACGAGCAGTACTTC. This codes for CASSSRNEQYF.